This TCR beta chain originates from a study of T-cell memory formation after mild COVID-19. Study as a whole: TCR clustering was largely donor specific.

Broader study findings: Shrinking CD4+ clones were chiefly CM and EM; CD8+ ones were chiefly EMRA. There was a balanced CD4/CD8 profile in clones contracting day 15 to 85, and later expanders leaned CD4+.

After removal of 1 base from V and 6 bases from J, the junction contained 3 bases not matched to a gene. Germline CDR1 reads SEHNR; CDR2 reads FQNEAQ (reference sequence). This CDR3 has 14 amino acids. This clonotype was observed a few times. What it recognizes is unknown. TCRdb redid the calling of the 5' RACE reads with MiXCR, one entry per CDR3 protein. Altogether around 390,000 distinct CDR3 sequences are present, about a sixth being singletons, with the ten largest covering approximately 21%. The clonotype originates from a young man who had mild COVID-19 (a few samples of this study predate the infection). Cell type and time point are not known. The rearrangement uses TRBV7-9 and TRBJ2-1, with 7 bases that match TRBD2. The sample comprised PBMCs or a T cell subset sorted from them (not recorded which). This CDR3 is CASSLGLAFNEQFF. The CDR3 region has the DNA TGTGCCAGCAGCTTAGGACTAGCTTTCAATGAGCAGTTCTTC.